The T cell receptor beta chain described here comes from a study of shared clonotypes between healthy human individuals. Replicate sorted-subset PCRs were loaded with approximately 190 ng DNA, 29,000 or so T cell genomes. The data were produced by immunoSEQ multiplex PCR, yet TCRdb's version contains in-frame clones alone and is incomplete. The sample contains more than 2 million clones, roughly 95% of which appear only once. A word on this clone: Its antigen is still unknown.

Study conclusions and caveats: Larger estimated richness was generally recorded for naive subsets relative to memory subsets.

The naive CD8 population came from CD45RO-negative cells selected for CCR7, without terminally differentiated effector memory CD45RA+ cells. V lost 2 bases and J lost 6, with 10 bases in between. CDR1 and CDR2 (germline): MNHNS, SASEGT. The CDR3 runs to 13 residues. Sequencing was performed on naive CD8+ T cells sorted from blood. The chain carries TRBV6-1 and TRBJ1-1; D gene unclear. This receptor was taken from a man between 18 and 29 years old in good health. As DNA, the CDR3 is TGTGCCAGCAGTGAACTAATATGGCCTGAAGCTTTCTTT. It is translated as CASSELIWPEAFF.